This T cell receptor (beta chain) comes out of a study of T cells in Graves' hyperthyroidism and ophthalmopathy. The study, taken as a whole, reports: Stable hyperthyroidism and ophthalmopathy were separated using 13 V-J signatures.

CDR3 length equals 14 residues. V lost 6 bases to trimming and J lost 0 bases, with 11 bases between them. Germline V gene data show CDR1 as DFQATT and CDR2 as SNEGSKA (reference sequence). What was amplified from RNA transcripts were TCR beta CDR3 regions. The HTBI primer set served for first-round RT-PCR of the TCR CDR3. TCRdb re-analysed the multiplex PCR reads in MiXCR, keeping a single row per CDR3 protein. The sample includes roughly 200,000 distinct CDR3 sequences, approximately 20% of them seen just once. This clonotype has only a few counts. The antigen is undetermined. The study enrolled patients aged 18 to 65 with newly diagnosed hyperthyroidism of under 2 months' duration. Patients with uncontrolled infections, other autoimmune diseases, pregnancy or lactation were excluded. From roughly 9.2 ml of fresh peripheral blood, PBMCs were isolated.

V is TRBV20-1 and J is TRBJ2-2; D gene uncertain. This TCR derives from a man in his forties or fifties with Graves' hyperthyroidism. The sample was blood. CDR3 sequence (DNA): TGCAGTGCCCGAGGTCGCACGAACACCGGGGAGCTGTTTTTT. Amino acid sequence: CSARGRTNTGELFF.